This entry is about one T cell receptor (beta chain). What it recognizes is unknown. The data were obtained in a study of shared clonotypes between healthy human individuals. Study-level results: Tissue TCR repertoires likely differ from these blood-only repertoires. The naive CD4 repertoires of several donors were compared, and roughly 5% of clonotypes were shared.

At a deep level, the assay was run. Original data processing: Junction-only sequences without quality scores came from ImmunoSEQ, so filtering differed. Sequencing used immunoSEQ multiplex PCR; TCRdb keeps in-frame clones, though not all of them. That table furnishes V, J and clone size, whereas the DNA furnished D and trimming. The sample has about 2.1 million clones, just over 90% seen once. V was cut by 0 bases and J by 5 bases, with 14 bases left in between. Germline V gene lookup returns CDR1 MNHEY and CDR2 SMNVEV (reference sequence). This CDR3 has 16 amino acids. Positively selected for CCR7, the CD45RO-negative cells used as naive CD8 cells excluded terminally differentiated effector memory CD45RA+ cells.

The chain is built from TRBV27 and TRBJ1-5; TRBD1 is a possible D gene (6 bases). The receptor's source is a man aged 18 to 29 in good health. Some clones in this sample may be carry-over from other donors' samples. Input material: naive CD8+ T cells from PBMCs. The CDR3 DNA sequence: TGTGCCAGCAGTTTATCTGCAGGGGATTTTTATCAGCCCCAGCATTTT. This gives the protein CASSLSAGDFYQPQHF.